A selection of T cell receptor beta chains follows, all from one sample in a study of Graves' ophthalmopathy and Graves' hyperthyroidism. TCRdb independently ran MiXCR on the multiplex PCR reads; one entry per CDR3 protein. The sample shows about 500,000 distinct CDR3 sequences, roughly 40% of them seen only once. The specimen was peripheral blood or thyroid tissue (not recorded which). These receptors came from an adult man with Graves' hyperthyroidism. CDR3s include the opening cysteine and the closing phenylalanine or tryptophan. Fields, in order: J gene, D gene, V gene, clone size, CDR3 DNA, CDR3 protein. A D gene is named only where the DNA matches it firmly. Size is stated for part of the rows, as once, few or many counts, or as a class when the clone is expanded.

j_gene: TRBJ1-1; d_gene: -; v_gene: TRBV10-3; abundance: once; CDR3nt: TGTGCCAGCAGCCTCCCCGGGGTGAACACTGAAGCTTTCTTT; CDR3aa: CASSLPGVNTEAFF
j_gene: TRBJ1-2; d_gene: -; v_gene: TRBV5-5; abundance: few; CDR3nt: TGTGCCAGCAGCTTGGGAGGGATCGGTGGCTACACCTTC; CDR3aa: CASSLGGIGGYTF
j_gene: TRBJ1-5; d_gene: -; v_gene: TRBV5-5; abundance: -; CDR3nt: TGTGCCAGCAGCCAGTTGACAGAGGTAGGTCAGCCCCAGCATTTT; CDR3aa: CASSQLTEVGQPQHF
j_gene: TRBJ2-5; d_gene: TRBD2; v_gene: TRBV7-2; abundance: -; CDR3nt: TGTGCCAGCAGCGCGCGGGGGGCGGAGGAGACCCAGTACTTC; CDR3aa: CASSARGAEETQYF
j_gene: TRBJ2-5; d_gene: TRBD2; v_gene: TRBV2; abundance: many; CDR3nt: TGTGCCAGCAGTACAACTAGCGGGGGGCAAGAGACCCAGTACTTC; CDR3aa: CASSTTSGGQETQYF
j_gene: TRBJ1-4; d_gene: TRBD1; v_gene: TRBV25-1; abundance: -; CDR3nt: TGTGCCAGCAGTGACCGGACAGGGAATGTCAAACTGTTTTTT; CDR3aa: CASSDRTGNVKLFF
j_gene: TRBJ1-5; d_gene: -; v_gene: TRBV7-8; abundance: few; CDR3nt: TGTGCCAGCAGCTTAGGCCACGTGAGCAATCAGCCCCAGCATTTT; CDR3aa: CASSLGHVSNQPQHF
j_gene: TRBJ1-1; d_gene: TRBD1; v_gene: TRBV10-3; abundance: -; CDR3nt: TGTGCCATCAGTGACCCTCGAGGACAGGGCGCAGGGAACACTGAAGCTTTCTTT; CDR3aa: CAISDPRGQGAGNTEAFF
j_gene: TRBJ1-4; d_gene: -; v_gene: TRBV10-3; abundance: -; CDR3nt: TGTGCCATCAGTTCCACTCTCGCCGGGACTGAAAAACTGTTTTTT; CDR3aa: CAISSTLAGTEKLFF
j_gene: TRBJ1-1; d_gene: TRBD1; v_gene: TRBV6-2/TRBV6-3; abundance: once; CDR3nt: TGTGCCAGCAGTTTCCTACCTAGGACAGGGCCGAACACTGAAGCTTTCTTT; CDR3aa: CASSFLPRTGPNTEAFF
j_gene: TRBJ2-5; d_gene: -; v_gene: TRBV29-1; abundance: -; CDR3nt: TGCAGCCGTGGCGGGGACTTCCGAGAGACCCAGTACTTC; CDR3aa: CSRGGDFRETQYF
j_gene: TRBJ1-5; d_gene: -; v_gene: TRBV20-1; abundance: many; CDR3nt: TGCAGTGCTAGAGATCAGAGGGATGGGAATCAGCCCCAGCATTTT; CDR3aa: CSARDQRDGNQPQHF
j_gene: TRBJ2-3; d_gene: TRBD2; v_gene: TRBV20-1; abundance: few; CDR3nt: TGCAGTGCGCACGGGACTAGCGGCTCAGATACGCAGTATTTT; CDR3aa: CSAHGTSGSDTQYF
j_gene: TRBJ1-2; d_gene: -; v_gene: TRBV20-1; abundance: many; CDR3nt: TGCAGTGCGAATCGGGAGGGTGACTATGGCTACACCTTC; CDR3aa: CSANREGDYGYTF
j_gene: TRBJ2-2; d_gene: TRBD1; v_gene: TRBV10-3; abundance: -; CDR3nt: TGTGCCATCAGTTCCGATACACAGGGGGCGGCCGGGGAGCTGTTTTTT; CDR3aa: CAISSDTQGAAGELFF
j_gene: TRBJ2-6; d_gene: -; v_gene: TRBV11-2; abundance: -; CDR3nt: TGTGCCAGCAGCCGGACCAACGTCCTGACTTTC; CDR3aa: CASSRTNVLTF
j_gene: TRBJ1-1; d_gene: -; v_gene: TRBV5-1; abundance: many; CDR3nt: TGCGCCAGCAGCCTATTGAGGCAGAACACTGAAGCTTTCTTT; CDR3aa: CASSLLRQNTEAFF
j_gene: TRBJ2-5; d_gene: TRBD2; v_gene: TRBV2; abundance: -; CDR3nt: TGTGCCAGGGGTGGACTAGCGGGGGAGACCCAGTACTTC; CDR3aa: CARGGLAGETQYF
j_gene: TRBJ2-1; d_gene: TRBD2; v_gene: TRBV7-6; abundance: -; CDR3nt: TGTGCCAGCAGCTTAGCGGGCCTAGCGGGAGTGAATGAGCAGTTCTTC; CDR3aa: CASSLAGLAGVNEQFF
j_gene: TRBJ1-1; d_gene: -; v_gene: TRBV12-3/TRBV12-4; abundance: many; CDR3nt: TGTGCCAGCAGTTTGTCCGTGACTGAAGCTTTCTTT; CDR3aa: CASSLSVTEAFF
j_gene: TRBJ2-7; d_gene: -; v_gene: TRBV10-2; abundance: -; CDR3nt: TGCGCCAGCAGTGAGGCAACAGGGGACTACGGGCAGTACTTC; CDR3aa: CASSEATGDYGQYF
j_gene: TRBJ2-2; d_gene: -; v_gene: TRBV19; abundance: few; CDR3nt: TGTGCCAGTAGTATCTTGACCGGGGAGCTGTTTTTT; CDR3aa: CASSILTGELFF
j_gene: TRBJ2-7; d_gene: TRBD1; v_gene: TRBV7-9; abundance: -; CDR3nt: TGTGCCAGCAGCGCCCCCGGGACAGGGGACTCCTACGAGCAGTACTTC; CDR3aa: CASSAPGTGDSYEQYF
j_gene: TRBJ1-1; d_gene: -; v_gene: TRBV20-1; abundance: -; CDR3nt: TGCAGTGCCAATAATGAAGGAGGGCTCGCTGAGGCTTTCTTT; CDR3aa: CSANNEGGLAEAFF
j_gene: TRBJ2-5; d_gene: -; v_gene: TRBV5-1; abundance: many; CDR3nt: TGTGCCAGCAGCTTCTCTGAAGAGACCCAGTACTTC; CDR3aa: CASSFSEETQYF
j_gene: TRBJ2-1; d_gene: -; v_gene: TRBV24-1; abundance: many; CDR3nt: TGTGCCACCAGTGACCCGGACAGTTACAATGAGCAGTTCTTC; CDR3aa: CATSDPDSYNEQFF
j_gene: TRBJ2-7; d_gene: -; v_gene: TRBV6-5; abundance: many; CDR3nt: TGTGCCAGCAGTTACTCGGGGCAGACCTACGAGCAGTACTTC; CDR3aa: CASSYSGQTYEQYF
j_gene: TRBJ1-6; d_gene: -; v_gene: TRBV10-1; abundance: -; CDR3nt: TGCGCCAGCAGAGGGGGGAGCTCCTATAATTCACCCCTCCACTTT; CDR3aa: CASRGGSSYNSPLHF
j_gene: TRBJ2-7; d_gene: TRBD1; v_gene: TRBV29-1; abundance: many; CDR3nt: TGCAGCGGGAGGGACAGGACCTACGAGCAGTACTTC; CDR3aa: CSGRDRTYEQYF
j_gene: TRBJ2-2; d_gene: TRBD2; v_gene: TRBV5-1; abundance: -; CDR3nt: TGCGCCAGCAGGAATAGCGGGAGTCCCCCCGGGGAGCTGTTTTTT; CDR3aa: CASRNSGSPPGELFF
j_gene: TRBJ1-2; d_gene: TRBD1; v_gene: TRBV6-2/TRBV6-3; abundance: -; CDR3nt: TGTGCCAGCACCCAGGCCGGGACAGGGTATGGCTACACCTTC; CDR3aa: CASTQAGTGYGYTF
j_gene: TRBJ1-2; d_gene: -; v_gene: TRBV19; abundance: -; CDR3nt: TGTGCCAGTAGTAAGGGGGGTCTCACCGGCTACACCTTC; CDR3aa: CASSKGGLTGYTF
j_gene: TRBJ1-5; d_gene: -; v_gene: TRBV12-3/TRBV12-4; abundance: many; CDR3nt: TGTGCCAGCAGCAGGGAAATGGGGGGAATGAACAATCAGCCCCAGCATTTT; CDR3aa: CASSREMGGMNNQPQHF
j_gene: TRBJ2-7; d_gene: TRBD1; v_gene: TRBV24-1; abundance: -; CDR3nt: TGTGCCACCAGTGATCCGGACAGGGGGCGCGACGAGCAGTACTTC; CDR3aa: CATSDPDRGRDEQYF
j_gene: TRBJ1-2; d_gene: -; v_gene: TRBV19; abundance: few; CDR3nt: TGTGCCAGTAGTATGAGCGGGGACTATGGCTACACCTTC; CDR3aa: CASSMSGDYGYTF
j_gene: TRBJ1-1; d_gene: -; v_gene: TRBV20-1; abundance: many; CDR3nt: TGCAGTGCTAGACGGATCAGTGAAGCTTTCTTT; CDR3aa: CSARRISEAFF
j_gene: TRBJ2-5; d_gene: TRBD2; v_gene: TRBV9; abundance: many; CDR3nt: TGTGCCAGCAGCGTAGATGCGGGAGTGAGGGAGACCCAGTACTTC; CDR3aa: CASSVDAGVRETQYF